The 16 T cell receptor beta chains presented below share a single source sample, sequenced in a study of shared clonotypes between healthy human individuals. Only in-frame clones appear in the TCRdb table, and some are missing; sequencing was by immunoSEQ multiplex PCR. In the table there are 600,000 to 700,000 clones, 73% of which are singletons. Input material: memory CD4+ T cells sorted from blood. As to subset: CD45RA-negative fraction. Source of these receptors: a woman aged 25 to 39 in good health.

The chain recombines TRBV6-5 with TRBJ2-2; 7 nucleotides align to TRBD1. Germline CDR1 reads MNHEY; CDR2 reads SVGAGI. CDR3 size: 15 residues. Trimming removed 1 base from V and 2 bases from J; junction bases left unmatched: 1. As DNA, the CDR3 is TGTGCCAGCAGTTACTACAGGGGTAACACCGGGGAGCTGTTTTTT. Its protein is CASSYYRGNTGELFF.

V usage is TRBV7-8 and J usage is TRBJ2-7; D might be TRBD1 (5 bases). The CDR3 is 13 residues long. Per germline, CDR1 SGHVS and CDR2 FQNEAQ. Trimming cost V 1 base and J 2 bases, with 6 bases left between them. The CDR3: CASSLVDTYEQYF. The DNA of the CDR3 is TGTGCCAGCAGCTTAGTGGACACCTACGAGCAGTACTTC.

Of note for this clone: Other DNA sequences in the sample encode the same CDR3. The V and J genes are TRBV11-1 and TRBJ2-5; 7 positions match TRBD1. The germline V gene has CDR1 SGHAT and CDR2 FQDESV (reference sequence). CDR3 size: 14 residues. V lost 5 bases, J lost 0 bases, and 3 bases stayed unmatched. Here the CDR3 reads CASSLGQYQETQYF. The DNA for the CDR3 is TGTGCCAGCAGCCTGGGACAGTACCAAGAGACCCAGTACTTC. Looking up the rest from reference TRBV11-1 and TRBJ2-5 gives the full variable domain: EAEVAQSPRYKITEKSQAVAFWCDPISGHATLYWYRQILGQGPELLVQFQDESVVDDSQLPKDRFSAERLKGVDSTLKIQPAELGDSAMYLCASSLGQYQETQYFGPGTRLLVL.

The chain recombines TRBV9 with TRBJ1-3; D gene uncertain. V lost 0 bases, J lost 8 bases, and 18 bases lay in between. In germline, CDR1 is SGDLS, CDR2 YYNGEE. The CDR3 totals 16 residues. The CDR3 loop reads CASSVGGIPQRDTIYF. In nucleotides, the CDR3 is TGTGCCAGCAGCGTAGGCGGGATCCCCCAGAGGGACACCATATATTTT.

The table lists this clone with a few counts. The CDR3 here is CSVDRQGSNEQFF. The CDR3 bases are TGCAGCGTAGACAGACAGGGTTCCAATGAGCAGTTCTTC. The chain is built from TRBV29-1 and TRBJ2-1; the match to TRBD1 covers 7 bases. Germline V CDR1 and CDR2: SQVTM, ANQGSEA. The V gene end was trimmed by 6 bases and the J gene end by 6 bases; junction bases not matched to a gene: 8. This CDR3 has 13 amino acids.

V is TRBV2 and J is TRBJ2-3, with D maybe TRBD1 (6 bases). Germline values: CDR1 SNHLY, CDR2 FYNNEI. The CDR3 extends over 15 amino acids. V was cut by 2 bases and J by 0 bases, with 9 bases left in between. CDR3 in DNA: TGTGCCAGCAGTGAAAGGGGGTATAGCACAGATACGCAGTATTTT. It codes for CASSERGYSTDTQYF.

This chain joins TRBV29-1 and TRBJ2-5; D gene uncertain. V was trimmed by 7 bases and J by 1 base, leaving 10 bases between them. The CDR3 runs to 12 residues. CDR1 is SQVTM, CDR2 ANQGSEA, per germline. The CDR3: CSADISQETQYF. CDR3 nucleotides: TGCAGCGCTGACATATCCCAAGAGACCCAGTACTTC.

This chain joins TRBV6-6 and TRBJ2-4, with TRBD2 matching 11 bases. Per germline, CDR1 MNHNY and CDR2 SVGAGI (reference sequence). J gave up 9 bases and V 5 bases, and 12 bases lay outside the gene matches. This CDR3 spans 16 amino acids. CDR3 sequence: CASSQTTSGKISIQYF. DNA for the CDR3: TGTGCCAGCAGTCAGACGACTAGCGGGAAAATATCCATTCAGTACTTC.

CDR3 sequence (DNA): TGTGCCAGTACCCGACAGGGCCAGGTCTCTGGAAACACCATATATTTT. Its protein is CASTRQGQVSGNTIYF. The chain joins TRBV19 to TRBJ1-3; 7 positions agree with TRBD1. The CDR3 runs to 16 residues. Germline assignment: CDR1 LNHDA and CDR2 SQIVND (reference sequence). Trimming cost V 7 bases and J 0 bases; bases outside gene matches: 9.

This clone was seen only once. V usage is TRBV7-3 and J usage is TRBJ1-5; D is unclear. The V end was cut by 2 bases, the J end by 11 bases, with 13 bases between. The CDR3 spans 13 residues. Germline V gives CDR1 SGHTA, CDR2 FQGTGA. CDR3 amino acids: CASSLDGRTAQHF. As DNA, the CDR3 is TGTGCCAGCAGCTTAGACGGCCGTACGGCCCAGCATTTT.

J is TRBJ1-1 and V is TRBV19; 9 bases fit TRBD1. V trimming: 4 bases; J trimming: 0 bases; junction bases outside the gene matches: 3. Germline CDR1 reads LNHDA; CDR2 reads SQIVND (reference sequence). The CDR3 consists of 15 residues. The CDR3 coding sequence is TGTGCCAGTAGTAGACAGGGGGAGATGAACACTGAAGCTTTCTTT. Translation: CASSRQGEMNTEAFF.

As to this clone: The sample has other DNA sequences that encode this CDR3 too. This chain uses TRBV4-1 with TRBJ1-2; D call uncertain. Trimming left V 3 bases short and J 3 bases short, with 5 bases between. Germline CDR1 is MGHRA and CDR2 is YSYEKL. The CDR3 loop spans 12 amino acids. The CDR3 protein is CASSQEDYGYTF. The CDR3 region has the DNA TGCGCCAGCAGCCAGGAGGACTATGGCTACACCTTC.

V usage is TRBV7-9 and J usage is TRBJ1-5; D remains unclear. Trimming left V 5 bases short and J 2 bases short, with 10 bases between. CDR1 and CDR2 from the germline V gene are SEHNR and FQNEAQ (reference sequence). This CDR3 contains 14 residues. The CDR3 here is CASSRGMGNQPQHF. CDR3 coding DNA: TGTGCCAGCAGCCGAGGTATGGGCAATCAGCCCCAGCATTTT.

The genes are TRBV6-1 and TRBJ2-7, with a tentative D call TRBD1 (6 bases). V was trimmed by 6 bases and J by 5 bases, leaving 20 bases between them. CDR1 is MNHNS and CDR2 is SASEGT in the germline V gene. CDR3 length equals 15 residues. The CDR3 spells CASSQQFTGIHEQYF. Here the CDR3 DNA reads TGTGCCAGCAGCCAACAATTCACAGGGATCCACGAGCAGTACTTC.

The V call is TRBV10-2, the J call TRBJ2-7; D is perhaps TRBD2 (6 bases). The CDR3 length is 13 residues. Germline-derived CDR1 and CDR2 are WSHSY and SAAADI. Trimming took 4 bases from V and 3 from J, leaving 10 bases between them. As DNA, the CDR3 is TGCGCCAGCAGTGTACGGGGGAACTACGAGCAGTACTTC. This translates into CASSVRGNYEQYF.

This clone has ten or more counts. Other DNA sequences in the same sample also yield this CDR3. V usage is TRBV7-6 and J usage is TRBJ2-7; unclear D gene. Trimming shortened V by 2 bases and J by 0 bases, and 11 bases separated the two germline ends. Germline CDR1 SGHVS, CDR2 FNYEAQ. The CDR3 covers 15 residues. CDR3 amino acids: CASSLFPSSSYEQYF. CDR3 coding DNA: TGTGCCAGCAGCTTATTCCCATCGAGCTCCTACGAGCAGTACTTC.